Following are 5 T cell receptor beta chains from one sample sequenced in a study of blood T cell repertoires in COVID-19. Using immunoSEQ multiplex PCR, the repertoire was profiled, and TCRdb retains in-frame clones only, with some absent. The data contain about 410,000 clones, about 91% of them singletons. Sequencing was carried out using peripheral blood. Receptor source: a woman between 35 and 50 years old with COVID-19, enrolled during active disease.

The J gene is TRBJ1-1, the V gene TRBV5-4; D gene ambiguous. Germline V gene data show CDR1 as SGHNT and CDR2 as YYREEE (reference sequence). Trimming took 5 bases from V and 4 from J, leaving 15 bases between them. This CDR3 region has 14 residues. In DNA form, the CDR3 reads TGTGCCAGCAGTCCCGACGACCGGGGCACTGAAGCTTTCTTT. This gives the protein CASSPDDRGTEAFF.

The chain employs TRBV27 and TRBJ2-7; D not resolved. V was shortened by 0 bases and J by 1 base, with 10 bases between the two germline ends. The CDR3 extends over 15 amino acids. CDR1 and CDR2 from the germline V gene are MNHEY and SMNVEV (reference sequence). The CDR3 region has the DNA TGTGCCAGCAGTTTATCCCCAGGAAATTCCTACGAGCAGTACTTC. Protein: CASSLSPGNSYEQYF.

V usage is TRBV29-1 and J usage is TRBJ2-3; TRBD1 is a possible D gene (7 bases). This CDR3 is 17 amino acids long. The germline V gene has CDR1 SQVTM and CDR2 ANQGSEA. Trimming left V 6 bases short and J 0 bases short, with 22 bases between. The CDR3 sequence is CSVQKLWQGGSTDTQYF. DNA for the CDR3: TGCAGCGTCCAAAAGTTGTGGCAGGGGGGTAGCACAGATACGCAGTATTTT.

The chain combines TRBV27 with TRBJ1-1; no definite D call. Looked up from germline, CDR1 is MNHEY and CDR2 is SMNVEV (reference sequence). The V and J ends lost 6 bases and 1 base respectively, with 18 bases between them. This CDR3 is built from 16 residues. CDR3 residues: CASRTTVGLGNTEAFF. The CDR3 DNA is TGTGCCAGCAGGACCACAGTCGGTTTGGGGAACACTGAAGCTTTCTTT.

The V gene is TRBV15, the J gene TRBJ1-1; 11 bases agree with TRBD1. Germline V gene lookup returns CDR1 LNHNV and CDR2 YYDKDF (reference sequence). The CDR3 runs 15 residues. V gave up 4 bases and J gave up 2 bases; unmatched junction bases: 3. The DNA of the CDR3 is TGTGCCACCAGCACGGACAGGGGGCCCAACACTGAAGCTTTCTTT. Protein: CATSTDRGPNTEAFF.